A selection of T cell receptor beta chains follows, all from one sample in a study of spatial heterogeneity in lung cancer. TCRdb analysed the 5' RACE reads with MiXCR anew, one entry per CDR3 protein. The data contain roughly 28,000 distinct CDR3 sequences, more than 8% of them singletons. The sequencing here drew on PBMCs, taken at surgery. The receptors come from a female donor with early-stage non-small cell lung cancer. CDR3s include the opening cysteine and the closing phenylalanine or tryptophan. The D gene is left open where the match is weak. The size entry is marked missing in some rows and otherwise reads once, few, many or a size class.

D	J	V	size	DNA	CDR3
NA	TRBJ2-1	TRBV9	few	TGTGCCAGCAGCGTAGCCCCCAATCGAGTAGCCGAGCAGTTCTTC	CASSVAPNRVAEQFF
TRBD2	TRBJ2-3	TRBV7-8	many	TGTGCCAGCAGCTTAGGGACTAGCAGGAGCACAGATACGCAGTATTTT	CASSLGTSRSTDTQYF
TRBD1	TRBJ1-5	TRBV28	NA	TGTGCCAGCAGGATGGGACAGACATCGACCCCAGGGAATCAGCCCCAGCATTTT	CASRMGQTSTPGNQPQHF
NA	TRBJ1-2	TRBV20-1	many	TGCAGTGCACCTCTAGGTCTCCATAACTATGGCTACACCTTC	CSAPLGLHNYGYTF
NA	TRBJ2-7	TRBV27	many	TGTGCCAGCAGTTTCCATAACTCCTACGAGCAGTACTTC	CASSFHNSYEQYF
NA	TRBJ1-6	TRBV19	NA	TGTGCCAGTAGTAGGGGACAACGCCAACGGAATTCACCCCTCCACTTT	CASSRGQRQRNSPLHF
TRBD2	TRBJ2-1	TRBV7-9	many	TGTGCCAGCAGCTTACCCCCCCGACTAGCGGGAGTAAAAAATGAGCAGTTCTTC	CASSLPPRLAGVKNEQFF
NA	TRBJ1-4	TRBV6-5	few	TGTGCCAGCAGTTACTCCGGGAATGAAAAACTGTTTTTT	CASSYSGNEKLFF
NA	TRBJ2-1	TRBV12-3/TRBV12-4	many	TGTGCCAGCAGTCCGTTGAGCTCCTACAATGAGCAGTTCTTC	CASSPLSSYNEQFF
TRBD2	TRBJ2-1	TRBV2	many	TGTGCCAGCACCAAGGGACTAGCGGACAATGAGCAGTTCTTC	CASTKGLADNEQFF
NA	TRBJ1-1	TRBV7-8	NA	TGTGCCAGCAGTTCCCTAGGTGTGAACACTGAAGCTTTCTTT	CASSSLGVNTEAFF
NA	TRBJ2-2	TRBV30	many	TGTGCCTGGAGTCATTTCTCCACCGGGGAGCTGTTTTTT	CAWSHFSTGELFF
NA	TRBJ2-3	TRBV29-1	many	TGCAGCGTTCGCCGGGGGATCACAGATACGCAGTATTTT	CSVRRGITDTQYF
NA	TRBJ2-1	TRBV20-1	many	TGCAGTGCTAGAGATGGACCACGGCGACGGGGCAATGAGCAGTTCTTC	CSARDGPRRRGNEQFF
NA	TRBJ2-3	TRBV7-2	few	TGTGCCAGCAGCTTACAGGGCGGGGCCAAAGGTGGCACAGATACGCAGTATTTT	CASSLQGGAKGGTDTQYF
NA	TRBJ1-1	TRBV7-6	NA	TGTGCCAGCAGCGCACTGGTGAATATGAACACTGAAGCTTTCTTT	CASSALVNMNTEAFF
TRBD1	TRBJ1-4	TRBV7-8	many	TGTGCCAGCAGCTTAGCGGGGACAGGGTGGAGTAGGACTAATGAAAAACTGTTTTTT	CASSLAGTGWSRTNEKLFF
NA	TRBJ1-4	TRBV3-1	NA	TGTGCCAGCAGCCAAGCTGTCAGGGTAGGCAAACTGTTTTTT	CASSQAVRVGKLFF
TRBD1	TRBJ2-7	TRBV28	NA	TGTGCCAGCAGCGAGAGCAGGGGGCGGTACGAGCAGTACTTC	CASSESRGRYEQYF
NA	TRBJ2-1	TRBV20-1	NA	TGCAGTGCTCCTTCACGACTGGCGGGGTCCTACAATGAGCAGTTCTTC	CSAPSRLAGSYNEQFF
NA	TRBJ2-5	TRBV14	NA	TGTGCCAGCAGCCAAGAGTACAGGGAGGACGGGGAAAAGACCCAGTACTTC	CASSQEYREDGEKTQYF
NA	TRBJ2-3	TRBV20-1	few	TGCAGTGCTAGATTGGGCACAGATACGCAGTATTTT	CSARLGTDTQYF
NA	TRBJ1-6	TRBV2	few	TGTGCCAGCAGGAATTCGGGCCCAAATAATTCACCCCTCCACTTT	CASRNSGPNNSPLHF
NA	TRBJ2-2	TRBV11-2	many	TGTGCCAGCACCTTCCCCAGCACCGGGGAGCTGTTTTTT	CASTFPSTGELFF
NA	TRBJ2-2	TRBV7-2	many	TGTGCCAGCAGGAGCGGCCGGGACCACATCTCCGGGGAGCTGTTTTTT	CASRSGRDHISGELFF
NA	TRBJ1-1	TRBV6-5	few	TGTGCCAGCAGCAAATATACAGGGTCTGAAGCTTTCTTT	CASSKYTGSEAFF
TRBD1	TRBJ2-5	TRBV19	NA	TGTGTCAGTAGTATAGGGACAGTGAAAGAGACCCAGTACTTC	CVSSIGTVKETQYF
TRBD1	TRBJ1-5	TRBV7-2	many	TGTGCCAGCAGCGCCCAGGGGGGGAACAATCAGCCCCAGCATTTT	CASSAQGGNNQPQHF
NA	TRBJ2-2	TRBV20-1	NA	TGCAGTGCTAGCCCCTTAAATACCGGGGAGCTGTTTTTT	CSASPLNTGELFF
TRBD2	TRBJ2-1	TRBV3-1	many	TGTGCCAGCAGCCACGGGACTAGGGGTGTCTATGAGCAGTTCTTC	CASSHGTRGVYEQFF
TRBD1	TRBJ2-3	TRBV11-2	NA	TGTGCCAGCAGCTTAAACAGGGGCCTCAGTGATACGCAGTATTTT	CASSLNRGLSDTQYF
NA	TRBJ2-5	TRBV4-1	few	TGCGCCAGCAGCCAAGTGGTATCCTTGGAGACCCAGTACTTC	CASSQVVSLETQYF
NA	TRBJ2-2	TRBV10-3	many	TGTGCCATCAGTGAGTGGCGGGACTCTAACACCGGGGAGCTGTTTTTT	CAISEWRDSNTGELFF
TRBD1	TRBJ2-3	TRBV7-9	NA	TGTGCCAGCAGCGACAGGGAAGGAAGCACAGATACGCAGTATTTT	CASSDREGSTDTQYF
NA	TRBJ2-1	TRBV18	NA	TGTGCCAGCTCACGGGGGAGCAATGAGCAGTTCTTC	CASSRGSNEQFF
TRBD2	TRBJ2-3	TRBV29-1	many	TGCAGCGTTGAGCGGGAGGACACAGATACGCAGTATTTT	CSVEREDTDTQYF
NA	TRBJ2-3	TRBV6-5	NA	TGTGCCAGCAGTTACATCGGCAGGGCCAGCACAGATACGCAGTATTTT	CASSYIGRASTDTQYF